The clone carrying this TCR beta chain turned up a few times. No antigen is known for it. The CDR3 loop spans 12 amino acids. Trimming stripped 1 base from V and 10 bases from J, with 10 bases between. Looked up from germline, CDR1 is LGHDT and CDR2 is YNNKEL (reference sequence). Assay used: immunoSEQ multiplex PCR; TCRdb lists only in-frame clones, some missing. The data hold under 200,000 clones, with 88% observed a single time. The sample comes from a study of T cell responses to AZD1222 COVID-19 vaccine. The study, taken as a whole, reports: Baseline testing showed seropositivity in only 5 or 6 AZD1222 recipients. Of spike-specific TCRs, nearly half reportedly target regions left unmutated in variants.

The rearrangement links TRBV3-1 (or the pseudogene TRBV3-2) to TRBJ1-1, with D unclear. The clonotype originates from an adult who received the AZD1222 COVID-19 vaccine. Sample: peripheral blood, taken 28 days after the second AZD1222 dose. CDR3 loop: CASSQGEGTAFF. The CDR3 DNA is TGTGCCAGCAGCCAAGGTGAGGGAACAGCTTTCTTT.